A single sample gave rise to the 12 T cell receptor beta chains below, sequenced in a study of blood T cell repertoires in COVID-19. Sequencing was performed with immunoSEQ multiplex PCR; in TCRdb, only in-frame clones are kept and a portion is missing. The sample consists of a few hundred thousand clones, 85% of them appearing once. Sample: peripheral blood. The receptors stem from a woman in her seventies with COVID-19, enrolled during active disease.

The chain carries TRBV11-2 and TRBJ1-1; weak D call: TRBD1 (6 bases). Germline V gene lookup returns CDR1 SGHAT and CDR2 FQNNGV. Trimming cost V 5 bases and J 1 base, with 8 bases left between them. This CDR3 comprises 13 residues. The CDR3 nucleotides read TGTGCCAGCAGCACGGACAGGAACACTGAAGCTTTCTTT. Residues: CASSTDRNTEAFF. Full variable domain (rest looked up from reference TRBV11-2 and TRBJ1-1): EAGVAQSPRYKIIEKRQSVAFWCNPISGHATLYWYQQILGQGPKLLIQFQNNGVVDDSQLPKDRFSAERLKGVDSTLKIQPAKLEDSAVYLCASSTDRNTEAFFGQGTRLTVV.

The chain has TRBV9 and TRBJ2-2; 10 nucleotides match TRBD1. V shed 3 bases and J 5 bases; nucleotides not matched to a gene: 10. Germline CDR1 is SGDLS and CDR2 is YYNGEE. The CDR3 is 17 amino acids. The DNA for the CDR3 is TGTGCCAGCAGCGCCCACCGGGACAGGGGCCTTACCGGGGAGCTGTTTTTT. It yields the protein CASSAHRDRGLTGELFF.

The chain recombines TRBV18 with TRBJ2-7, with TRBD1 identical over 9 bases. Trimming removed 4 bases from V and 0 bases from J; junction bases left unmatched: 10. Germline lookup yields CDR1 KGHSH and CDR2 LQKENI. The CDR3 is made up of 17 amino acids. The CDR3 sequence: CASSLGTGTRVSYEQYF. DNA for the CDR3: TGTGCCAGCTCACTCGGGACAGGGACCCGTGTCTCCTACGAGCAGTACTTC.

CDR3: CAISGLNSTDTQYF. The CDR3, as DNA: TGTGCCATCAGTGGACTCAATAGCACAGATACGCAGTATTTT. This chain links TRBV10-3 with TRBJ2-3; D gene uncertain. CDR1 and CDR2 (germline): ENHRY, SYGVKD. V shed 4 bases and J shed 0 bases, with 8 bases lying between them. The CDR3 covers 14 residues.

CDR3 in amino acids: CASSRVAGGTDTQYF. Here the CDR3 DNA reads TGTGCCAGCAGCCGGGTAGCGGGGGGTACAGATACGCAGTATTTT. The chain joins TRBV6-5 to TRBJ2-3; 10 nucleotides match TRBD2. V lost 6 bases and J lost 3; bases outside the gene matches: 6. Germline V lookup: CDR1 MNHEY, CDR2 SVGAGI. CDR3 size: 15 residues.

The rearrangement joins TRBV9 to TRBJ1-2; D gene uncertain. Trimming cost V 5 bases and J 8 bases, with 10 bases left between them. Germline-derived CDR1 and CDR2 are SGDLS and YYNGEE. The CDR3 runs 11 residues. In DNA, the CDR3 is TGTGCCAGCAGTCGCGTTAGCGGCTACACCTTC. This translates into CASSRVSGYTF.

The chain uses TRBV5-1 and TRBJ1-1; no reliable D call. The CDR3 is 17 amino acids. Germline values: CDR1 SGHRS, CDR2 YFSETQ. Trimming removed 3 bases at V and 2 bases at J, with 20 bases between. The CDR3 reads CASSSPRASGRNTEAFF. DNA for the CDR3: TGCGCCAGCAGCTCTCCTCGTGCGAGCGGGAGAAACACTGAAGCTTTCTTT.

The chain has TRBV28 and TRBJ1-2; 8 bases agree with TRBD1. This CDR3 contains 13 residues. Germline-derived CDR1 and CDR2 are MDHEN and SYDVKM. V trimming: 6 bases; J trimming: 4 bases; junction bases outside the gene matches: 4. This chain's CDR3 is CASSQTGGYGYTF. The CDR3 DNA is TGTGCCAGCAGCCAAACAGGGGGCTATGGCTACACCTTC.

DNA for the CDR3: TGCAGCGTCCGGACCACAGGGTCCTACGAGCAGTACTTC. Amino acid sequence: CSVRTTGSYEQYF. The J gene is TRBJ2-7, the V gene TRBV29-1; D may be TRBD1 (6 bases). The CDR3 extends over 13 amino acids. V shed 6 bases and J shed 1 base, with 13 bases lying between them. In germline, CDR1 is SQVTM, CDR2 ANQGSEA.

This clone was picked up a small number of times. The chain employs TRBV19 and TRBJ2-5; 8 bases fit TRBD2. J lost 5 bases, V lost 5 bases, and 10 bases had no gene match. The CDR3 consists of 15 residues. From germline, CDR1 is LNHDA and CDR2 SQIVND (reference sequence). The DNA for the CDR3 is TGTGCCAGTAGTCCGTACGGGCGGGAGGTGGAGACCCAGTACTTC. Its protein product is CASSPYGREVETQYF.

The rearrangement joins TRBV9 to TRBJ2-1; maybe TRBD2 (5 bases). Germline values: CDR1 SGDLS, CDR2 YYNGEE. The V end lost 1 base, the J end lost 7 bases, and 12 bases lay between the germline ends. CDR3 length: 14 amino acids. DNA of the CDR3: TGTGCCAGCAGCGTAATCCTCCGAGGGAATGAGCAGTTCTTC. It codes for CASSVILRGNEQFF.

The V call is TRBV4-3, the J call TRBJ1-6; maybe TRBD1 (5 bases). This CDR3 has 14 amino acids. The V and J ends lost 0 bases and 9 bases respectively, with 9 bases between them. Germline V gene data show CDR1 as LGHNA and CDR2 as YSLEER. CDR3 DNA sequence: TGCGCCAGCAGCCAAGATCTCAGGGTTTCACCCCTCCACTTT. Protein product: CASSQDLRVSPLHF.